This T cell receptor beta chain was sequenced in a study of early T cells in non-severe SARS-CoV-2 infection (dated by TCRdb to about 2021). Study-level background: Because TCR sequencing relied on bulk RNA taken from unsorted whole blood, pairing of alpha and beta chains was not possible.

General conclusions and limits of the study: Matching against VDJdb was skewed toward anti-spike CD8 responses, likely underestimated virus-specific expansions, and missed private and CD4 specificities.

The sample holds a few counts of this clonotype. What antigen it recognizes has not been identified. No much larger clone exists at a distance of one base, and base qualities are not known. Taken from cysteine to phenylalanine, the CDR3 has 13 residues. The only DNA kept is the CDR3, 39 bases in frame from the first base. From V the trimming removes 11 bases and from J it removes 7 bases, while the gene matches leave 12 bases of the junction unaccounted for. For CDR1 and CDR2, the germline V gene lists WSHSY and SAAADI. Receptor amplification or capture employed 5' RACE. Sequencing instrument: NextSeq 500. Unique molecular identifiers were attached to individual cDNA molecules in the TCR library protocol so that sequencing error and PCR bias could be corrected. TCR alpha and beta chains were both sequenced, and the abundances of alpha and beta sequences in each sample were closely correlated with each other. The original pipeline was this. V gene, J gene and CDR3 annotation of TCR sequences was performed with Decombinator V4. Expanded TCRs were defined as changing significantly between any two time points under a Poisson model with p below 0.0001. TCR abundances were normalised to the total number of TCRs sequenced per sample and were expressed as counts per million. MAIT TCRs were defined by TRAV1-2 paired with TRAJ12, TRAJ20 or TRAJ33, and iNKT TCRs by TRAV10 paired with TRAJ18. VDJdb, accessed 1 November 2021, was searched for CMV, EBV and SARS-CoV-2 annotated TCRs, with TCRs annotated for multiple antigens excluded. In TCRdb, the public reads were trimmed at Q25 with fastp and aligned with MiXCR, with productive beta chains retained. Each CDR3 protein appears once, grouped with its most common genes and DNA. These V and J calls derive from TCRdb rather than the authors' analysis. This sample is represented by 98,000 or so distinct CDR3 sequences; approximately 9.9% of them were singletons. Approximately 5% of the sample goes to the ten largest clones.

This was a case-control study nested in a cohort of healthcare workers in London, UK, who had nasopharyngeal swab PCR tests and blood samples taken every week. Healthcare workers were recruited between 23 and 31 March 2020, during the week of the UK lockdown, and were followed weekly for up to about 15 weeks. Sequenced: whole blood. The clonotype comes from an adult who was a healthcare worker with PCR-confirmed SARS-CoV-2 infection or an uninfected control (not recorded which). Recombination linked TRBV10-2 to TRBJ2-7; the junction holds 9 bases that match TRBD2. The bases read TGCGCCTCGTGGGCTAGCGGGACTCGGGAGCAGTACTTC. Translated, it reads CASWASGTREQYF.